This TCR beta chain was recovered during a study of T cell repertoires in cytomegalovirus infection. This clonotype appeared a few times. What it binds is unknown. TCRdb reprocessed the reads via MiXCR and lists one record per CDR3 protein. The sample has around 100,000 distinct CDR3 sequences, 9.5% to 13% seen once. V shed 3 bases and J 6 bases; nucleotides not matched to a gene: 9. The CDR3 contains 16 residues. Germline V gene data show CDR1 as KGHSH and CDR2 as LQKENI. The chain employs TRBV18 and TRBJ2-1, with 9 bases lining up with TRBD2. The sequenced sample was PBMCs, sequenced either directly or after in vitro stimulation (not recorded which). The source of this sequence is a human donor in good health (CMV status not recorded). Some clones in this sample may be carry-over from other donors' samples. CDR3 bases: TGTGCCAGCTCACCCGATATAGGGACTAGCCTCAATGAGCAGTTCTTC. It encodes CASSPDIGTSLNEQFF.